Listed below are T cell receptor beta chains from one sample, sequenced in a study of Graves' ophthalmopathy and Graves' hyperthyroidism. TCRdb passed the multiplex PCR reads through MiXCR, listing each CDR3 protein once. The sample yields about 740,000 distinct CDR3 sequences, 35% to 50% seen once. Input material: peripheral blood. Source of these receptors: an adult man with Graves' ophthalmopathy. The CDR3 runs from the conserved cysteine through the conserved F or W. A D gene is named only where the DNA matches it firmly. A row's size may be missing; if present it is once, few, many or a size class.

abundance | j_gene | v_gene | d_gene | len | CDR3aa | CDR3nt
- | TRBJ1-2 | TRBV19 | - | 11 | CASRGLLGYTF | TGTGCCAGTAGGGGTCTTCTTGGCTACACCTTC
few | TRBJ2-6 | TRBV7-9 | - | 15 | CASSPMGSGANVLTF | TGTGCCAGCAGTCCTATGGGCTCTGGGGCCAACGTCCTGACTTTC
once | TRBJ1-2 | TRBV15 | - | 15 | CATSSDRDTNYGYTF | TGTGCCACCAGCAGTGACCGGGACACCAACTATGGCTACACCTTC
- | TRBJ1-2 | TRBV20-1 | TRBD1 | 14 | CSARPTTGGDGYTF | TGCAGTGCTAGACCTACGACAGGGGGTGATGGCTACACCTTC
many | TRBJ2-2 | TRBV24-1 | - | 15 | CATSPGHRNTGELFF | TGTGCCACCTCGCCGGGACACCGGAACACCGGGGAACTGTTTTTT
many | TRBJ2-5 | TRBV29-1 | - | 14 | CSVGWGMSQETQYF | TGCAGCGTTGGGTGGGGGATGTCCCAAGAGACCCAGTACTTC
many | TRBJ2-5 | TRBV29-1 | - | 12 | CSVEAGQETQYF | TGCAGCGTTGAAGCAGGCCAAGAGACCCAGTACTTC
many | TRBJ1-5 | TRBV7-9 | - | 16 | CASSLGFGRGNQPQHF | TGTGCCAGCAGCTTAGGTTTTGGGAGGGGCAATCAGCCCCAGCATTTT
- | TRBJ2-7 | TRBV20-1 | - | 13 | CSATFWGAGEQYF | TGCAGTGCTACCTTTTGGGGGGCCGGCGAGCAGTACTTC
few | TRBJ2-2 | TRBV7-9 | TRBD2 | 18 | CASSLTSGRAYATGELFF | TGTGCCAGCAGCTTAACTAGCGGGAGGGCCTATGCCACCGGGGAGCTGTTTTTT
many | TRBJ1-5 | TRBV15 | - | 14 | CATSRDRGGQPQHF | TGTGCCACCAGCAGAGACAGGGGCGGGCAGCCCCAGCATTTT
many | TRBJ2-7 | TRBV19 | - | 15 | CATSPLGQAVYEQYF | TGTGCGACTAGTCCCCTTGGACAGGCGGTCTACGAGCAGTACTTC
many | TRBJ2-7 | TRBV7-2 | TRBD1 | 14 | CASSRRDSIYEQYF | TGTGCCAGCAGCCGCAGGGACAGTATCTACGAGCAGTACTTC
- | TRBJ1-2 | TRBV5-6 | - | 15 | CASSAWPPGNYGYTF | TGTGCCAGCAGCGCATGGCCTCCAGGAAACTATGGCTACACCTTC
many | TRBJ1-3 | TRBV7-6 | - | 14 | CASSQRGAGNTIYF | TGTGCCAGCAGCCAGAGGGGGGCTGGAAACACCATATATTTT
few | TRBJ1-5 | TRBV18 | - | 13 | CASSPGGHQPQHF | TGTGCCAGCTCACCAGGAGGGCATCAGCCCCAGCATTTT